The clone carrying this T cell receptor (beta chain) has a handful of counts. This sample is drawn from a study of OX40 agonist ivuxolimab in advanced cancers. TCRdb's copy holds only in-frame clones and misses some; the assay was immunoSEQ multiplex PCR. The table lists tens of thousands of clones, about 83% of them singletons. Trimming took off 5 bases at V and 2 bases at J, with 5 bases between the two ends. The V gene's germline CDR1 is MGHRA and CDR2 YSYEKL. The CDR3 contains 12 residues. The gene calls are TRBV4-1 and TRBJ2-3; no clear D. This receptor was identified in an adult with an advanced solid tumor such as melanoma, head and neck, liver or kidney cancer. The source material was CD4+ or CD8+ T cells sorted from blood, sampled in a trial of the OX40 agonist ivuxolimab. The CDR3 coding sequence is TGCGCCAGCAGCGATTACACAGATACGCAGTATTTT. Protein product: CASSDYTDTQYF.